The 4 T cell receptor beta chains reported below all come from one sample, sequenced in a study of human thymus T cells. Thymic material originated from resections removed in the course of corrective heart surgery. The repertoire was sequenced with immunoSEQ multiplex PCR; TCRdb's copy has only in-frame clones and lacks some. The sample includes some 130,000 clones, around 94% of them seen just once. Sequencing input: thymus tissue. The receptor source for this set is a boy less than two years old with a congenital heart defect but otherwise immunologically healthy.

V gene TRBV15 combines with J gene TRBJ1-1; a weak D match, TRBD1 (5 bases). Germline CDR1 LNHNV, CDR2 YYDKDF (reference sequence). The CDR3 is 16 amino acids. The V end lost 5 bases, the J end lost 4 bases, and 20 bases lay between the germline ends. As DNA, the CDR3 is TGTGCCACCAGCTACTTGTATGGGGCGCCGGCCACTGAAGCTTTCTTT. Translating gives CATSYLYGAPATEAFF.

V is TRBV5-4 and J is TRBJ1-2; D gene unclear. Germline lookup yields CDR1 SGHNT and CDR2 YYREEE (reference sequence). The germline V and J ends were trimmed by 2 bases and 2 bases, with 10 bases remaining between them. CDR3 length equals 14 residues. The CDR3 region is CASSFDTDNYGYTF. For the CDR3, the DNA is TGTGCCAGCAGCTTCGATACAGACAACTATGGCTACACCTTC.

This clone was seen a handful of times. V gene TRBV6-5 combines with J gene TRBJ1-6, with 8 bases lining up with TRBD1. Germline CDR1 reads MNHEY; CDR2 reads SVGAGI. V trimming: 6 bases; J trimming: 5 bases; junction bases outside the gene matches: 6. The CDR3 spans 15 residues. The CDR3 region is CASRRTGQNNSPLHF. CDR3 nucleotide sequence: TGTGCCAGCAGACGGACAGGGCAGAATAATTCACCCCTCCACTTT.

This clone was found once. The genes are TRBV7-9 and TRBJ2-5; D unclear. The germline V gene has CDR1 SEHNR and CDR2 FQNEAQ (reference sequence). Trimming shortened V by 2 bases and J by 4 bases, and 14 bases separated the two germline ends. CDR3 length: 15 residues. The CDR3 loop reads CASSLRKGCSETQYF. The CDR3 DNA sequence: TGTGCCAGCAGCTTAAGGAAAGGATGCTCAGAGACCCAGTACTTC.